This TCR beta chain derives from a study of immune evolution from preneoplasia to lung adenocarcinoma. CDR1 and CDR2 (germline): MDHEN, SYDVKM. This CDR3 has 16 amino acids. Trimming took off 5 bases at V and 6 bases at J, with 19 bases between the two ends. The repertoire was sequenced with immunoSEQ multiplex PCR; TCRdb's copy has only in-frame clones and lacks some. In the table there are more than 9,000 clones, approximately 80% of which are singletons. This clone has a single count. The J gene is TRBJ2-2, the V gene TRBV28; D unresolved. The sequenced sample consisted of FFPE minimally invasive lung adenocarcinoma tissue. This TCR came from a person aged 65 to 85 with lung adenocarcinoma. CDR3: CASSPPASPLAGELFF. CDR3 nucleotides: TGTGCCAGCAGTCCACCGGCTTCCCCTCTTGCCGGGGAGCTGTTTTTT.